This T cell receptor beta chain is drawn from a study of human T cells and chemical hapten exposure. TCRdb reprocessed the RACE reads with MiXCR, giving one entry per CDR3 protein. The sample lists 75,000 to 100,000 distinct CDR3 sequences, over 8% seen once, with approximately 2.8% in the top ten. Noted time point: healthy volunteer bleed at 2 weeks. Unfractionated whole blood was the source from which total RNA was extracted. V was pared by 5 bases and J by 8 bases, with 12 bases of the junction left unmatched. The germline CDR1 and CDR2 sequences are SQVTM and ANQGSEA. CDR3 length: 15 residues. For this clonotype: A much larger clone differs by one base, so this may be a read error.

This sequence was found in a female donor in good health. Some clones in this sample may be carry-over from other donors' samples. Material for sequencing was whole blood. The V and J genes are TRBV29-1 and TRBJ2-1; 10 bases match TRBD1. The CDR3 DNA reads as TGCAGCGTTTCTCTAGACAGGGGGCGCAGTTATGAGCAGTTCTTC. This codes for CSVSLDRGRSYEQFF.